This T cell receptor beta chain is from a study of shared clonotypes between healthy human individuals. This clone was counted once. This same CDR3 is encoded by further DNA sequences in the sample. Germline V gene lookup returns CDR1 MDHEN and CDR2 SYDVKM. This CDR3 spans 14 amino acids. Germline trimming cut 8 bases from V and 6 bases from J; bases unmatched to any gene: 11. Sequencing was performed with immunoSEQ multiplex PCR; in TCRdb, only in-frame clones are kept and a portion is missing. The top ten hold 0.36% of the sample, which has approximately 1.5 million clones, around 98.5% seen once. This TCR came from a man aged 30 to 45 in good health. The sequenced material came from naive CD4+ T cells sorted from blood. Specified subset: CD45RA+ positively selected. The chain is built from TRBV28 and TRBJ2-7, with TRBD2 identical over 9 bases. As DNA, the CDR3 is TGTGCCAGCCGTAGCGGGAGTTTAAACGGCGAGCAGTACTTC. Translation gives CASRSGSLNGEQYF. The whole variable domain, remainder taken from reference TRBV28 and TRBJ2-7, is DVKVTQSSRYLVKRTGEKVFLECVQDMDHENMFWYRQDPGLGLRLIYFSYDVKMKEKGDIPEGYSVSREKKERFSLILESASTNQTSMYLCASRSGSLNGEQYFGPGTRLTVT.